There are a few counts of the clone carrying this T cell receptor beta chain. The unexposed donors gave CD4+ T cells in 2011-2018, prior to COVID-19. This sample stems from a study of CD4 T cells in relation to SARS-CoV-2 and coronaviruses. Deep TCR-beta sequencing used DNA from uncultured naive and memory CD4+ T cells. Data came from immunoSEQ multiplex PCR; TCRdb stores just in-frame clones and leaves some out. The data show 60,000 to 80,000 clones, with about 87% seen just once and 1.6% held by the top ten. The CDR3 covers 22 residues. CDR1 is MNHEY, CDR2 SMNVEV, per germline (reference sequence). After removal of 6 bases from V and 0 bases from J, the junction contained 22 bases not matched to a gene.

The sequenced sample was memory CD4+ T cells from PBMCs. The gene calls are TRBV27 and TRBJ2-6; 8 bases fit TRBD1. The TCR comes from a human donor in good health. The DNA of the CDR3 is TGTGCCAGCAGGAGATTAATAGGGATACCCGCAGGGGGCGTCTCTGGGGCCAACGTCCTGACTTTC. This gives the protein CASRRLIGIPAGGVSGANVLTF.